One and the same sample provided the 7 T cell receptor beta chains below, sequenced in a study of T cell responses to AZD1222 COVID-19 vaccine. Clones were read by immunoSEQ multiplex PCR, and TCRdb kept only the in-frame ones, dropping some. The sample consists of around 130,000 clones, approximately 92% of them appearing once. Specimen: peripheral blood, collected on day 0 of AZD1222 vaccination. These receptors were collected from an adult in good health.

This clone appeared once. The chain has TRBV19 and TRBJ1-3; D is unresolved. The CDR3 contains 17 residues. The ends were cut back, 3 bases at V and 0 bases at J, with 15 bases in the middle. Germline CDR1 reads LNHDA; CDR2 reads SQIVND (reference sequence). CDR3: CASSMNGRMSSGNTIYF. CDR3 nucleotide sequence: TGTGCCAGTAGTATGAACGGACGAATGAGCTCTGGAAACACCATATATTTT.

The chain combines TRBV5-1 with TRBJ1-6, with a possible D match to TRBD1 (5 bases). The germline V gene encodes CDR1 SGHRS and CDR2 YFSETQ. This CDR3 is built from 13 residues. V was cut by 0 bases and J by 7 bases, with 5 bases left in between. The CDR3 DNA reads as TGCGCCAGCAGCTTGGAGGGGAATTCACCCCTCCACTTT. Residues: CASSLEGNSPLHF. Using reference TRBV5-1 and TRBJ1-6 for the parts outside the CDR3, the full variable domain is KAGVTQTPRYLIKTRGQQVTLSCSPISGHRSVSWYQQTPGQGLQFLFEYFSETQRNKGNFPGRFSGRQFSNSRSEMNVSTLELGDSALYLCASSLEGNSPLHFGNGTRLTVT.

The gene calls are TRBV11-2 and TRBJ2-1, with D tentatively TRBD1 (5 bases). V lost 4 bases and J 10 bases, leaving 17 bases between the germline ends. Per the germline V gene, CDR1 is SGHAT and CDR2 is FQNNGV. This CDR3 comprises 14 residues. This CDR3 is CASSSPWEAGEQFF. The CDR3 DNA reads as TGTGCCAGCAGCTCCCCCTGGGAAGCAGGGGAGCAGTTCTTC.

This chain links TRBV11-2 with TRBJ1-4; D not resolved. The CDR3 length is 17 residues. V was cut by 3 bases and J by 8 bases, with 22 bases left in between. The V gene's germline CDR1 is SGHAT and CDR2 FQNNGV. The CDR3 nucleotides read TGTGCCAGCAGCTTTAGCCCGGGATCCATTGCGGGGGAAAAACTGTTTTTT. Its protein product is CASSFSPGSIAGEKLFF.

The chain couples TRBV24-1 to TRBJ2-1, with D perhaps TRBD2 (5 bases). Germline lookup yields CDR1 KGHDR and CDR2 SFDVKD. The CDR3 totals 16 residues. V was pared by 9 bases and J by 11 bases, with 28 bases between. The CDR3 nucleotides are TGTGCCACCGAAAGTCACACCGGGGAACCTCTTAGGCAGCAGTTCTTC. Amino acids: CATESHTGEPLRQQFF.

The V gene is TRBV6-1, the J gene TRBJ2-5, with 12 positions matching TRBD1. The CDR3 spans 16 residues. Looked up from germline, CDR1 is MNHNS and CDR2 is SASEGT. V shed 1 base and J 5 bases; nucleotides not matched to a gene: 5. CDR3 nucleotides: TGTGCCAGCAGTGAAGGGGACAGGGGGCTGGGCGAGACCCAGTACTTC. This translates into CASSEGDRGLGETQYF.

This clone was picked up one time. V and J are TRBV30 and TRBJ2-1; 11 bases line up with TRBD2. J was trimmed by 6 bases and V by 7 bases; bases with no gene match: 2. CDR1 and CDR2 from the germline V gene are GTSNPN and SVGIG (reference sequence). The CDR3 is 12 residues long. This CDR3 reads CAFGTSGNEQFF. CDR3 bases: TGTGCCTTCGGGACTAGCGGCAATGAGCAGTTCTTC.